Detailed here is one T cell receptor (beta chain). Its specificity is not known. CDR1 is SEHNR, CDR2 FQNEAQ, per germline (reference sequence). The CDR3 extends over 13 amino acids. V gave up 3 bases and J gave up 6 bases; unmatched junction bases: 2. This sample is drawn from a study of cytomegalovirus exposure and HLA in healthy donors. PCR involved 60 Vbeta and 13 Jbeta primers. Sequencing was performed with immunoSEQ multiplex PCR; in TCRdb, only in-frame clones are kept and a portion is missing. This sample has tens of thousands of clones, with about 78% found just once. Findings and caveats of the study: The authors listed 150 or so TCR beta chains as cytomegalovirus-associated. Highest at DRB1 and lowest at HLA-C, TCR association rates differed among HLA loci in a later analysis. Reportedly, TCR beta sequences accurately predicted HLA-A and HLA-B alleles in most subjects.

The sequence derives from a woman aged 25 to 45 in good health and CMV-seronegative. The sequencing input was PBMCs. This chain uses TRBV7-9 with TRBJ2-7; 10 bases are a match to TRBD1. The CDR3 nucleotides are TGTGCCAGCAGCTTGACAGGGGGCATCGAGCAGTACTTC. Its protein product is CASSLTGGIEQYF. Based on the CDR3 plus reference TRBV7-9 and TRBJ2-7, the full variable domain is DTGVSQNPRHKITKRGQNVTFRCDPISEHNRLYWYRQTLGQGPEFLTYFQNEAQLEKSRLLSDRFSAERPKGSFSTLEIQRTEQGDSAMYLCASSLTGGIEQYFGPGTRLTVT.